Following are 23 T cell receptor beta chains from one sample sequenced in a study of response to subunit inactivated influenza vaccine. TCRdb recomputed calls from the RT-PCR reads with MiXCR, one row per CDR3 protein. Altogether over 800,000 distinct CDR3 sequences are present, approximately 21% being singletons, with the ten largest covering roughly 10%. The material was PBMCs from blood, obtained roughly 5 days after vaccination. These TCRs come from a man aged 45-65 years who received an inactivated influenza vaccine.

There are a few counts of this clonotype. The genes are TRBV3-1 and TRBJ2-2; 7 positions match TRBD1. This CDR3 has 15 amino acids. Looked up from germline, CDR1 is LGHDT and CDR2 is YNNKEL (reference sequence). V dropped 7 bases and J dropped 3; count of bases not matched to a gene: 8. CDR3 bases: TGTGCCAGCACCTCGACAGGGACGCACACCGGGGAGCTGTTTTTT. Its translation: CASTSTGTHTGELFF.

The chain is built from TRBV7-9 and TRBJ2-7; D unresolved. In germline, CDR1 is SEHNR, CDR2 FQNEAQ (reference sequence). The CDR3 extends over 11 amino acids. The V and J ends lost 5 bases and 8 bases respectively, with 10 bases between them. The CDR3 bases are TGTGCCAGCAGCCACGGGCTCCAGCAGTACTTC. Translating gives CASSHGLQQYF.

This clonotype was observed many times. This chain links TRBV4-3 with TRBJ2-1; a possible D gene is TRBD2 (6 bases). Trimming pared 0 bases from V and 1 base from J, leaving 13 bases between. The CDR3 totals 17 residues. CDR1 and CDR2 (germline): LGHNA, YSLEER. CDR3 sequence: CASSQDSLGGSYNEQFF. DNA of the CDR3: TGCGCCAGCAGCCAAGATTCACTCGGGGGATCCTACAATGAGCAGTTCTTC.

In its sample, this clonotype was seen a few times. The rearrangement joins TRBV2 to TRBJ2-3; TRBD1 agrees at 9 bases. The germline V gene has CDR1 SNHLY and CDR2 FYNNEI. V trimming: 6 bases; J trimming: 5 bases; junction bases outside the gene matches: 6. This CDR3 region has 14 residues. CDR3 sequence (DNA): TGTGCCAGCAGAATACAGGGGGCTGGAGATACGCAGTATTTT. Translating gives CASRIQGAGDTQYF.

The sample holds a few counts of this clonotype. The V call is TRBV12-3 or TRBV12-4, the J call TRBJ2-1; 10 bases align to TRBD2. The CDR3 loop spans 15 amino acids. J was trimmed by 4 bases and V by 3 bases; bases with no gene match: 3. The CDR3 reads CASSLQRGGYNEQFF. In DNA, the CDR3 is TGTGCCAGCAGTTTGCAGCGGGGGGGTTACAATGAGCAGTTCTTC.

This chain uses TRBV12-3 or TRBV12-4 with TRBJ2-5; tentative D call: TRBD2 (5 bases). This CDR3 comprises 14 residues. V dropped 5 bases and J dropped 7 bases, with 17 bases sitting between them. This chain's CDR3 is CASSADRAATTQYF. CDR3 sequence (DNA): TGTGCCAGCAGTGCCGATCGAGCGGCCACGACCCAGTACTTC.

This clonotype was observed a few times. The chain carries TRBV5-1 and TRBJ2-7; D unclear. Germline-derived CDR1 and CDR2 are SGHRS and YFSETQ. V lost 5 bases, J lost 0 bases, and 6 bases lay in between. The CDR3 consists of 12 residues. Here the CDR3 reads CASRSNSYEQYF. CDR3 nucleotide sequence: TGCGCCAGCAGGAGTAACTCCTACGAGCAGTACTTC.

This chain joins TRBV7-3 and TRBJ1-1; 8 positions match TRBD1. The CDR3 runs to 11 residues. Per germline, CDR1 SGHTA and CDR2 FQGTGA. V lost 8 bases, J lost 7 bases, and 3 bases stayed unmatched. The CDR3 nucleotides read TGTGCCAGCGGGACAGGACGTGAAGCTTTCTTT. Translating it yields CASGTGREAFF.

The chain is built from TRBV4-3 and TRBJ2-1, with a possible D match to TRBD2 (6 bases). Trimming took 1 base from V and 5 from J, leaving 12 bases between them. CDR1 LGHNA and CDR2 YSLEER come from the germline V gene. The CDR3 runs to 15 residues. CDR3 amino acids: CASSQVNREDNEQFF. In nucleotides, the CDR3 is TGCGCCAGCAGCCAAGTGAATAGGGAGGACAATGAGCAGTTCTTC.

A few counts support this clonotype. This chain connects TRBV6-2 or TRBV6-3 to TRBJ2-5; D is tentatively TRBD1 or TRBD2 (5 bases each). The length of the CDR3 is 15 residues. The germline V and J ends were trimmed by 5 bases and 5 bases, with 18 bases remaining between them. Germline CDR1 and CDR2: MNHEY and SVGEGT. The chain's CDR3 is CASSRGEGFRETQYF. The DNA for the CDR3 is TGTGCCAGCAGTAGGGGAGAGGGCTTTCGTGAGACCCAGTACTTC.

The chain recombines TRBV28 with TRBJ2-1; 12 bases are shared with TRBD2. After removal of 6 bases from V and 12 bases from J, the junction contained 15 bases not matched to a gene. The germline gives CDR1 MDHEN, CDR2 SYDVKM. The CDR3 is 16 residues long. CDR3 sequence: CASSLSPSGRVHVQFF. DNA for the CDR3: TGTGCCAGCAGCCTGTCTCCTAGCGGGAGGGTACATGTGCAGTTCTTC.

This clonotype showed up many times. This rearrangement joins TRBV5-1 to TRBJ2-5; 8 bases fit TRBD1. V was clipped by 0 bases and J by 5 bases; unmatched bases: 3. CDR3 length: 14 residues. Looked up from germline, CDR1 is SGHRS and CDR2 is YFSETQ. CDR3: CASSLDRGKETQYF. CDR3 DNA sequence: TGCGCCAGCAGCTTGGACAGGGGGAAGGAGACCCAGTACTTC.

This clonotype was observed a handful of times. The V gene is TRBV12-3 or TRBV12-4, the J gene TRBJ2-3; tentatively, D is TRBD1 (6 bases). V lost 4 bases and J lost 0, with 17 bases in between. The length of the CDR3 is 17 residues. Written as DNA, the CDR3 is TGTGCCAGCAGTTCAACTATACGGACAGCTAGCACAGATACGCAGTATTTT. This codes for CASSSTIRTASTDTQYF.

This clonotype showed up just a few times. The J gene is TRBJ2-1, the V gene TRBV6-2 or TRBV6-3; D possibly corresponds to TRBD1 (6 bases). The V and J ends lost 2 bases and 9 bases respectively, with 20 bases between them. CDR3 length: 16 residues. Germline assignment: CDR1 MNHEY and CDR2 SVGEGT. CDR3 sequence reads: CASSYRDRPPRVEQFF. DNA of the CDR3: TGTGCCAGCAGTTACCGAGACAGGCCGCCCCGAGTTGAGCAGTTCTTC.

This clonotype turned up a few times. V usage is TRBV7-2 and J usage is TRBJ1-1; D is ambiguous. Trimming stripped 3 bases from V and 1 base from J, with 12 bases between. The CDR3 spans 15 residues. Germline CDR1 and CDR2: SGHTA and FQGNSA. The CDR3 DNA reads TGTGCCAGCAGCTTTCGGACTGCTTCGAACACTGAAGCTTTCTTT. Translating it yields CASSFRTASNTEAFF.

The chain couples TRBV5-6 to TRBJ2-5, with unresolved D. The germline V gene has CDR1 SGHDT and CDR2 YYEEEE. CDR3 length: 14 residues. Trimming left V 4 bases short and J 3 bases short, with 13 bases between. The CDR3 DNA reads TGTGCCAGCAGCGCGCCAATTGGGGAAGAGACCCAGTACTTC. This gives the protein CASSAPIGEETQYF.

The chain is built from TRBV12-3 or TRBV12-4 and TRBJ2-5; TRBD1 might be the D (6 bases). CDR3 length: 16 amino acids. Trimming removed 5 bases from V and 2 bases from J, with 18 bases in between. The CDR3 DNA reads as TGTGCCAGCAGTGCCGACAGGAGACCGTTACAAGAGACCCAGTACTTC. Protein sequence: CASSADRRPLQETQYF.

This clonotype was seen at least ten times. This rearrangement joins TRBV29-1 to TRBJ1-1; D is undetermined. This CDR3 is 12 amino acids long. Germline V gene lookup returns CDR1 SQVTM and CDR2 ANQGSEA. V was clipped by 1 base and J by 1 base, with 4 bases between them. The CDR3 DNA is TGCAGCGTTGAAGGTCAGAACACTGAAGCTTTCTTT. Encoded protein: CSVEGQNTEAFF.

This clonotype was detected a few times. The chain combines TRBV12-3 or TRBV12-4 with TRBJ2-5; D perhaps matches TRBD1 (5 bases). Trimming removed 4 bases from V and 0 bases from J, with 18 bases in between. The CDR3 spans 17 residues. The CDR3 protein is CASSSPLWQGHQETQYF. As DNA, the CDR3 is TGTGCCAGCAGTTCTCCCCTCTGGCAGGGCCACCAAGAGACCCAGTACTTC.

The genes are TRBV20-1 and TRBJ2-7; perhaps TRBD2 as D (6 bases). V was cut by 5 bases and J by 6 bases, with 11 bases left in between. Germline V gene sequence: CDR1 DFQATT, CDR2 SNEGSKA (reference sequence). CDR3 length: 11 amino acids. CDR3 protein: CSARLVPEQYF. CDR3 nucleotide sequence: TGCAGTGCTCGACTAGTCCCCGAGCAGTACTTC.

The V call is TRBV29-1, the J call TRBJ2-3; weak D call: TRBD2 (5 bases). CDR3 length equals 13 residues. Germline V lookup: CDR1 SQVTM, CDR2 ANQGSEA. V was cut by 7 bases and J by 0 bases, with 11 bases left in between. The chain's CDR3 is CSGSGVSTDTQYF. DNA of the CDR3: TGCAGCGGATCCGGGGTTAGCACAGATACGCAGTATTTT.

This clonotype showed up just a few times. The chain recombines TRBV5-1 with TRBJ2-2; TRBD1 aligns across 8 bases. The length of the CDR3 is 15 residues. The trim removed 3 bases at V and 3 bases at J, leaving 4 bases unmatched. Looked up from germline, CDR1 is SGHRS and CDR2 is YFSETQ. CDR3 in amino acids: CASSSQTGDTGELFF. Here the CDR3 DNA reads TGCGCCAGCAGCTCGCAGACAGGGGACACCGGGGAGCTGTTTTTT. Full variable domain (remainder filled in from reference TRBV5-1 and TRBJ2-2): KAGVTQTPRYLIKTRGQQVTLSCSPISGHRSVSWYQQTPGQGLQFLFEYFSETQRNKGNFPGRFSGRQFSNSRSEMNVSTLELGDSALYLCASSSQTGDTGELFFGEGSRLTVL.

This clonotype was observed a handful of times. The chain couples TRBV4-3 to TRBJ2-2, with D possibly called TRBD1 or TRBD2 (5 bases each). The V gene's germline CDR1 is LGHNA and CDR2 YSLEER. The CDR3 has 16 amino acids. Trimming took off 1 base at V and 6 bases at J, with 15 bases between the two ends. The CDR3 coding sequence is TGCGCCAGCAGCCAAGTCTCGGGGCGGACTTCCGGGGAGCTGTTTTTT. This codes for CASSQVSGRTSGELFF.